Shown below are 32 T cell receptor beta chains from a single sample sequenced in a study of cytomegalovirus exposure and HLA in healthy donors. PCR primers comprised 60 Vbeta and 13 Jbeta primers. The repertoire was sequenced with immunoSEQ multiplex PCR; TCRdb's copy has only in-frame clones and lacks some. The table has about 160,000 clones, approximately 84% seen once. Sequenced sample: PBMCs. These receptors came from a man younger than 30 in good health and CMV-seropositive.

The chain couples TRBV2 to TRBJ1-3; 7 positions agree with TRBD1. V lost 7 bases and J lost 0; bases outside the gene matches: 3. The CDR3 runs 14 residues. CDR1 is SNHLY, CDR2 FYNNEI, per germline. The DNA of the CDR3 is TGTGCCAGCAAGTGGGACAGCTCTGGAAACACCATATATTTT. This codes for CASKWDSSGNTIYF.

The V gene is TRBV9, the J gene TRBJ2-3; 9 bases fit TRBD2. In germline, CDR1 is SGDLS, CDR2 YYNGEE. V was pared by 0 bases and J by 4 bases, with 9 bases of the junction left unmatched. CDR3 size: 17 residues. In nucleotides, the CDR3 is TGTGCCAGCAGCGTAGGGGTGGCGGGGGGGCGGTCAGATACGCAGTATTTT. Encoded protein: CASSVGVAGGRSDTQYF.

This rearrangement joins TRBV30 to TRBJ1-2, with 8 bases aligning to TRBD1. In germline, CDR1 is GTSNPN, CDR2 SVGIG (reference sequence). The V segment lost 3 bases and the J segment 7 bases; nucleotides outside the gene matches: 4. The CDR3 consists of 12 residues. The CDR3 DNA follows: TGTGCCTGGAGCAGACAGGGGACTGGCTACACCTTC. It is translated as CAWSRQGTGYTF.

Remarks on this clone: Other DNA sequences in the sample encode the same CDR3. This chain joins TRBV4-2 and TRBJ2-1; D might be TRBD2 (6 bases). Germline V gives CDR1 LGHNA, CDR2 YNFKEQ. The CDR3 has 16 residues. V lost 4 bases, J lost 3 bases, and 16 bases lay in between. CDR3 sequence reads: CASSPETSNSYNEQFF. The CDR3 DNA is TGTGCCAGCAGCCCCGAAACTAGCAACAGCTACAATGAGCAGTTCTTC.

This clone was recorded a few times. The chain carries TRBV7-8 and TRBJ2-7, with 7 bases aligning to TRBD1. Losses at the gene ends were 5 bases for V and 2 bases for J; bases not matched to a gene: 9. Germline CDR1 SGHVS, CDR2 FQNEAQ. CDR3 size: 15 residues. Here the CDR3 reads CASSPLGQRTYEQYF. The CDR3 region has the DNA TGTGCCAGCAGCCCCTTGGGACAGAGGACCTACGAGCAGTACTTC. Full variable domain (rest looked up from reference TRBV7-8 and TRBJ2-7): GAGVSQSPRYKVAKRGQDVALRCDPISGHVSLFWYQQALGQGPEFLTYFQNEAQLDKSGLPSDRFFAERPEGSVSTLKIQRTQQEDSAVYLCASSPLGQRTYEQYFGPGTRLTVT.

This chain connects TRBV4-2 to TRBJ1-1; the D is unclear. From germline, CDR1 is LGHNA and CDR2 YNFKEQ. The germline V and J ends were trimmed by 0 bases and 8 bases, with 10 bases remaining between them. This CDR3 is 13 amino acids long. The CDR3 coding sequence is TGTGCCAGCAGCCAAGAAGGCGGAACCGAAGCTTTCTTT. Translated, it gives CASSQEGGTEAFF.

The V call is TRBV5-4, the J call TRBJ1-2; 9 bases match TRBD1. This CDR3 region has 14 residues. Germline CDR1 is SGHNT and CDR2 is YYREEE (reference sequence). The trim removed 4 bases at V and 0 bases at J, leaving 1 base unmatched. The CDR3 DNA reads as TGTGCCAGCAGCCACAGGGGGCCTAACTATGGCTACACCTTC. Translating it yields CASSHRGPNYGYTF.

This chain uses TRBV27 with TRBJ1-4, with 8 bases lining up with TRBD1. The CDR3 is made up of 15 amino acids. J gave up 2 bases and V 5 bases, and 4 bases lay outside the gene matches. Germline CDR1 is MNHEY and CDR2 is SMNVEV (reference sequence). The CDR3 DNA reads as TGTGCCAGCAGTCCACGGGACAGGACTAATGAAAAACTGTTTTTT. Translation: CASSPRDRTNEKLFF.

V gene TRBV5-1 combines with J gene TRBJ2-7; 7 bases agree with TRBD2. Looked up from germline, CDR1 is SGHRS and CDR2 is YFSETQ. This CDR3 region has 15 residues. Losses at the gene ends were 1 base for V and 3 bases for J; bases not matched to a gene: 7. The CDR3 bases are TGCGCCAGCAGCTTGAATCGTGGGGGGGTCTACGAGCAGTACTTC. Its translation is CASSLNRGGVYEQYF.

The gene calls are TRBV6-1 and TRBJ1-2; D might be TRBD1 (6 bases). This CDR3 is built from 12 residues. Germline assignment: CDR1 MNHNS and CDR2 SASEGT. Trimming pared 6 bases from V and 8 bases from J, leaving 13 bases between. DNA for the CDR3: TGTGCCAGCAGGGACAGCTCTTGGGGCTACACCTTC. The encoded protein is CASRDSSWGYTF.

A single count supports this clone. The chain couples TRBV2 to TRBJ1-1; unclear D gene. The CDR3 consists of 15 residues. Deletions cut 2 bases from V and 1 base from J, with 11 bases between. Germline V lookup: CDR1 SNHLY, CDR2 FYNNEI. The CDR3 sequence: CASSESELQNTEAFF. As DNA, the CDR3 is TGTGCCAGCAGTGAATCAGAACTACAGAACACTGAAGCTTTCTTT.

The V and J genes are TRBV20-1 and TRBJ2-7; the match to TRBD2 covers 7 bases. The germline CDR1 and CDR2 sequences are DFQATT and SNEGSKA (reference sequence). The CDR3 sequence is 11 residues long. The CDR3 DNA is TGCATGGCGATGGGGGGGTACGAGCAGTACTTC. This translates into CMAMGGYEQYF.

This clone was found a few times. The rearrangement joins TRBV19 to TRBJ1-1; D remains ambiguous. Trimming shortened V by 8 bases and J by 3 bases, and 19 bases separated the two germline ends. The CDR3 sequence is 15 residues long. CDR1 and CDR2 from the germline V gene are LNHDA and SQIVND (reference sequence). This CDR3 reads CASQHGSVSDTEAFF. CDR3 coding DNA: TGTGCCAGTCAACACGGGTCGGTTTCGGACACTGAAGCTTTCTTT. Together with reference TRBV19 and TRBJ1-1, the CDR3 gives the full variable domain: DGGITQSPKYLFRKEGQNVTLSCEQNLNHDAMYWYRQDPGQGLRLIYYSQIVNDFQKGDIAEGYSVSREKKESFPLTVTSAQKNPTAFYLCASQHGSVSDTEAFFGQGTRLTVV.

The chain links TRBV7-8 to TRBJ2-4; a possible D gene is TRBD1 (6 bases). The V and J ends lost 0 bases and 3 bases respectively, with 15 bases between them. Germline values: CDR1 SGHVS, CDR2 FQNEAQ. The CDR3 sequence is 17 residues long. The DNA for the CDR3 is TGTGCCAGCAGCTTAGCGGCAGGGGCGGTGGGCAAAAACATTCAGTACTTC. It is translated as CASSLAAGAVGKNIQYF.

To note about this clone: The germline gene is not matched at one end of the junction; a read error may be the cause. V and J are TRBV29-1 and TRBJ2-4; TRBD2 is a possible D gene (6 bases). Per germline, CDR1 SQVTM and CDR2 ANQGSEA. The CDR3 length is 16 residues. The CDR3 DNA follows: TGCAGCGTTCAAACAGGAGGCGGGGTAGCCAAAAACAGTCAGTACTTC. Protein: CSVQTGGGVAKNSQYF.

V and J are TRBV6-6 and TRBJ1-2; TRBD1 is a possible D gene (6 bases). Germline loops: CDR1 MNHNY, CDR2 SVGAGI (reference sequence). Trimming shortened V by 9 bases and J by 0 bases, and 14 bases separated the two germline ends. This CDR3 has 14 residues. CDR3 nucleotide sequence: TGTGCCAGTGCCCGGGACACTTCTAACTATGGCTACACCTTC. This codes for CASARDTSNYGYTF.

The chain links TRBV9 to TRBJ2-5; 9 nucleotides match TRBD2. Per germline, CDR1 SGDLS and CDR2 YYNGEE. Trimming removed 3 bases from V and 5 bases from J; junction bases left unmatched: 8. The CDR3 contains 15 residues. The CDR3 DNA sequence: TGTGCCAGCAGCGCCGCCCGCGGGGGGGCGGAGACCCAGTACTTC. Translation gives CASSAARGGAETQYF.

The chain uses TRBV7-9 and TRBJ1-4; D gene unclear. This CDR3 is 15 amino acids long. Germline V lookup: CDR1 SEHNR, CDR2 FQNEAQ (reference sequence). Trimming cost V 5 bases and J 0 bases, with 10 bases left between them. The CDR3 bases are TGTGCCAGCAGCCAGGCTCAGACAACTAATGAAAAACTGTTTTTT. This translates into CASSQAQTTNEKLFF.

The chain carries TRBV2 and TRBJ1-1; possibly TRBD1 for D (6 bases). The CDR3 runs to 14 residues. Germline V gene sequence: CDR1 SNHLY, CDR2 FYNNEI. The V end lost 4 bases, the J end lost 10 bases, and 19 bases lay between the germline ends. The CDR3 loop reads CASSVDSSTSGAFF. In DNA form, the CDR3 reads TGTGCCAGCAGTGTGGACAGTTCAACGTCCGGAGCTTTCTTT.

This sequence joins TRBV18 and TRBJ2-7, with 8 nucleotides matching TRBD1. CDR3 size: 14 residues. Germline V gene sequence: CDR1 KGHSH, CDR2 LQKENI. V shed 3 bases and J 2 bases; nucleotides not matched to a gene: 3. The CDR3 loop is CASSPTGAPYEQYF. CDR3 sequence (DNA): TGTGCCAGCTCACCGACAGGGGCTCCCTACGAGCAGTACTTC.

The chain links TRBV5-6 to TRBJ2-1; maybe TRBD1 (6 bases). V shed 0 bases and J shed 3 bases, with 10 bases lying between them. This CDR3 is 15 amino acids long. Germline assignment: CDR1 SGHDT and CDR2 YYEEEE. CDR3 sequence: CASSLVPGDYNEQFF. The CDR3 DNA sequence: TGTGCCAGCAGCTTGGTCCCAGGGGACTACAATGAGCAGTTCTTC.

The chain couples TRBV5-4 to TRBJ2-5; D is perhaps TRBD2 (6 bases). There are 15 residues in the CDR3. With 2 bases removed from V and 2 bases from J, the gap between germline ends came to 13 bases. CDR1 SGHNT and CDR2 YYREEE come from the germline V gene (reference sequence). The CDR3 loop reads CASSFRVSGQETQYF. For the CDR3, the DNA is TGTGCCAGCAGCTTTAGGGTGAGCGGGCAAGAGACCCAGTACTTC.

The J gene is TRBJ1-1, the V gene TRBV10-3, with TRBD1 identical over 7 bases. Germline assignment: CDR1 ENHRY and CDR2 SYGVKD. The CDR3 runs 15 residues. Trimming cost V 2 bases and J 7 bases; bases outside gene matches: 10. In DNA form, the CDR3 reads TGTGCCATCAGTGAGGGCCACGGACAGGCCATTGAAGCTTTCTTT. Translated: CAISEGHGQAIEAFF.

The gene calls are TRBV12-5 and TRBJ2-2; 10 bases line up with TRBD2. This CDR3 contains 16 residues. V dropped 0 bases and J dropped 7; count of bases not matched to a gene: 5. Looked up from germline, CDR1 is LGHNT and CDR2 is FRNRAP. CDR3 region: CASGLVLAGPHGELFF. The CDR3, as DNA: TGTGCTAGTGGTTTGGTACTAGCGGGGCCCCACGGGGAGCTGTTTTTT.

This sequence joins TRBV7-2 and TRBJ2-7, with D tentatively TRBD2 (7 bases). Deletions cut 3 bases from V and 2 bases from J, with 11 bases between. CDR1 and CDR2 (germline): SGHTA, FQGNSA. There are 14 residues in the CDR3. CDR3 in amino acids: CASSFRGATYEQYF. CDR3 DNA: TGTGCCAGCAGCTTCCGGGGGGCCACCTACGAGCAGTACTTC.

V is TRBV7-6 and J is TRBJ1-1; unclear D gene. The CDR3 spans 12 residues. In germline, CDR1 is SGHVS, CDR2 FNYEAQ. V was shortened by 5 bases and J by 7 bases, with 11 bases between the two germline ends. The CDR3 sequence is CASSLTRGEAFF. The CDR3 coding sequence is TGTGCCAGCAGCCTCACTCGGGGTGAAGCTTTCTTT. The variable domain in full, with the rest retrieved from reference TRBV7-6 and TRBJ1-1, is GAGVSQSPRYKVTKRGQDVALRCDPISGHVSLYWYRQALGQGPEFLTYFNYEAQQDKSGLPNDRFSAERPEGSISTLTIQRTEQRDSAMYRCASSLTRGEAFFGQGTRLTVV.

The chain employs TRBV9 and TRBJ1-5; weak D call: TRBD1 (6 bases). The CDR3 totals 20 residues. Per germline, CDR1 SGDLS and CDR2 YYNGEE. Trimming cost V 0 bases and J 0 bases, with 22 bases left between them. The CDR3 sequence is CASSVALQGKRVYSNQPQHF. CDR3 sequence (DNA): TGTGCCAGCAGCGTAGCTCTACAGGGAAAGAGGGTTTATAGCAATCAGCCCCAGCATTTT.

The CDR3 reads CASSFRQGLSGNTIYF. CDR3 DNA: TGTGCCAGTAGTTTTCGACAGGGACTCTCTGGAAACACCATATATTTT. This chain links TRBV19 with TRBJ1-3; 7 bases fit TRBD1. The CDR3 totals 16 residues. Trimming cost V 5 bases and J 0 bases; bases outside gene matches: 7. CDR1 is LNHDA, CDR2 SQIVND, per germline (reference sequence). Full variable domain (rest looked up from reference TRBV19 and TRBJ1-3): DGGITQSPKYLFRKEGQNVTLSCEQNLNHDAMYWYRQDPGQGLRLIYYSQIVNDFQKGDIAEGYSVSREKKESFPLTVTSAQKNPTAFYLCASSFRQGLSGNTIYFGEGSWLTVV.

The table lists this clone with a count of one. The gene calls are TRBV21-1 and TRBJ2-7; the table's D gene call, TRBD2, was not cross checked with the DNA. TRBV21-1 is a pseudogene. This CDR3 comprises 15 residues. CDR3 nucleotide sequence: TGTGCCAGCAGCAAAGTTAGCGGGGGCCGCTACGAGCAGTACTTC. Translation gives CASSKVSGGRYEQYF.

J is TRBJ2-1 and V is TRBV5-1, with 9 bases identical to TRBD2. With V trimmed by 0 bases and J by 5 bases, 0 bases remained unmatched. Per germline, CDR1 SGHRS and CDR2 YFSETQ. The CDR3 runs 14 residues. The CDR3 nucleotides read TGCGCCAGCAGCTTGGTAGCGGGGGACAATGAGCAGTTCTTC. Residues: CASSLVAGDNEQFF.

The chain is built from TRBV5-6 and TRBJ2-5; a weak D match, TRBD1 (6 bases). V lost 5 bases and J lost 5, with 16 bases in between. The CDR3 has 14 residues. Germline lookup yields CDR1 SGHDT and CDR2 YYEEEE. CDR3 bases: TGTGCCAGCAGTCGAACAGGGCCGGGGGAGACCCAGTACTTC. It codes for CASSRTGPGETQYF.

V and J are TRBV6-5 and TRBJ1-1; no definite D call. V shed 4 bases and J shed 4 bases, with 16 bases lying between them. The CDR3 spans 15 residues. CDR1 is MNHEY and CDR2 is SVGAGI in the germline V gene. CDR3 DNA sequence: TGTGCCAGCAGTTCCTCATCGGGTTATGGCACTGAAGCTTTCTTT. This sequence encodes CASSSSSGYGTEAFF.